The text below deals with one T cell receptor beta chain. As yet, its antigen is unknown. The source of the sample is a study of T cell responses to AZD1222 COVID-19 vaccine. TCRdb's table, derived via immunoSEQ multiplex PCR, lists solely in-frame clones and lacks some. This sample has over 100,000 clones, with approximately 87% found just once. The CDR3 has 15 amino acids. Trimming removed 0 bases from V and 6 bases from J, with 11 bases in between. Germline loops: CDR1 LGHDT, CDR2 YNNKEL (reference sequence). Broader study findings: White British people made up most donors, females outnumbered males, and clonal diversity was possibly underestimated. Elevations in Spike-specific TCR breadth and depth followed administration of two AZD1222 doses. No repertoire was sampled before or during the peak T cell response, only after it. Distributed over spike, vaccine-associated CD4 TCRs predominated at 160-218 and 743-854.

The J gene is TRBJ1-4, the V gene TRBV3-1 (or the pseudogene TRBV3-2); D remains unclear. This specimen consisted of peripheral blood, obtained on day 0 of AZD1222 vaccination. This TCR was recovered from an adult in good health. The CDR3 loop is CASSQDRNWDEKLFF. In DNA, the CDR3 is TGTGCCAGCAGCCAAGATCGGAATTGGGATGAAAAACTGTTTTTT.